The present entry profiles one T cell receptor (beta chain) with its context. What it binds is unknown. This CDR3 spans 16 amino acids. The V gene end was trimmed by 3 bases and the J gene end by 0 bases; junction bases not matched to a gene: 5. In germline, CDR1 is KGHSH, CDR2 LQKENI. This sample is drawn from a study of cytomegalovirus exposure and HLA in healthy donors. Study-wide results and caveats: Rare TCR sequences dominated, though some public TCRs recurred in many donors. Later analysis identified several of the most significant clusters that appeared linked to common viral pathogens.

Vbeta (60) and Jbeta (13) primers were used in the PCR. Clones were read by immunoSEQ multiplex PCR, and TCRdb kept only the in-frame ones, dropping some. There are 90,000 to 150,000 clones in the sample; 75% occur only once, and approximately 3% lies in the top ten. The sample taken for sequencing was PBMCs. The sequence derives from a woman in her 40s in good health and CMV-seropositive. This sequence joins TRBV18 and TRBJ1-5; 7 bases are shared with TRBD1. CDR3 loop: CASSPQGQYSNQPQHF. The DNA for the CDR3 is TGTGCCAGCTCACCCCAGGGACAGTATAGCAATCAGCCCCAGCATTTT.